The present T cell receptor (beta chain) was sequenced within a study of cytomegalovirus exposure and HLA in healthy donors. Notes on this clone: Its specificity is unknown.

Germline CDR1 reads SGHAT; CDR2 reads FQNNGV. With 4 bases clipped from V and 3 bases from J, the junction kept 8 bases outside the gene matches. CDR3 length: 15 amino acids. Whole-study findings and limits: It was assumed in the presence/absence analyses that sequencing depth was roughly uniform across donors. Follow-up analysis seemed to connect common viral pathogens with several of the most significant clusters identified. TRBV6-2, TRBV6-3 and some other V segments were unresolvable in 87-base-pair reads. Researchers counted 180 or so TCR beta chains as cytomegalovirus-associated.

The PCR had 60 Vbeta and 13 Jbeta primers. Here immunoSEQ multiplex PCR was the method, and the copy in TCRdb shows in-frame clones only, minus some. The repertoire holds 170,000 or so clones, over 70% seen once, with around 3.1% in the top ten. This sequence originates from a woman in her fifties or sixties in good health and CMV-seropositive. V and J are TRBV11-2 and TRBJ2-5, with 7 positions matching TRBD2. Sequenced input: PBMCs. CDR3 in DNA: TGTGCCAGCAGCTCGGTTTGGGGGGGAGAAGAGACCCAGTACTTC. It codes for CASSSVWGGEETQYF.